This T cell receptor (beta chain) appears in the sequencing data of a study of blood T cell repertoires in COVID-19. Study summary: The origin of the acute and convalescent COVID-19 samples was the United States, Italy and Spain.

Categorization into cohorts depended on clinical history that participants reported. Using immunoSEQ multiplex PCR, the repertoire was profiled, and TCRdb retains in-frame clones only, with some absent. Of 150,000 to 200,000 clones listed, 78% were seen once; the top ten hold 15% to 20%. Sequenced input: PBMCs or T cells enriched from blood (not recorded which). The receptor comes from a woman in her 50s who had recovered from COVID-19.

The CDR3 nucleotides are TGTGCCAGCGGAAATAGCGACACAGATACGCAGTATTTT. Translation: CASGNSDTDTQYF. The gene calls are TRBV6-4 and TRBJ2-3; D possibly corresponds to TRBD2 (5 bases). V was trimmed by 8 bases and J by 2 bases, leaving 11 bases between them. This CDR3 has 13 residues. Germline V gives CDR1 MRHNA, CDR2 SNTAGT.